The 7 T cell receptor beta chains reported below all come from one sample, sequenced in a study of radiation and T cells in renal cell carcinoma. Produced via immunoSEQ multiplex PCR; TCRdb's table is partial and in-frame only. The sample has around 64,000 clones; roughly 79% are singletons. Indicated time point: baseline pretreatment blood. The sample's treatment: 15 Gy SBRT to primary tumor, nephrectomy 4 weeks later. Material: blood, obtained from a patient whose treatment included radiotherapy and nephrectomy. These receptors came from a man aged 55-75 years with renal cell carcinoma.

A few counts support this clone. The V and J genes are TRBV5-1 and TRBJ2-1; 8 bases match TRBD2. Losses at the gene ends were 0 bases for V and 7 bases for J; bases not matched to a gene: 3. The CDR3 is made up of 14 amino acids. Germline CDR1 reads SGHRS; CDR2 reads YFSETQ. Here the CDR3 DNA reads TGCGCCAGCAGCTTGGTTAGCGGGGTGAATGAGCAGTTCTTC. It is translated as CASSLVSGVNEQFF. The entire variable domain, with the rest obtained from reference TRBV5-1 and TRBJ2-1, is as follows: KAGVTQTPRYLIKTRGQQVTLSCSPISGHRSVSWYQQTPGQGLQFLFEYFSETQRNKGNFPGRFSGRQFSNSRSEMNVSTLELGDSALYLCASSLVSGVNEQFFGPGTRLTVL.

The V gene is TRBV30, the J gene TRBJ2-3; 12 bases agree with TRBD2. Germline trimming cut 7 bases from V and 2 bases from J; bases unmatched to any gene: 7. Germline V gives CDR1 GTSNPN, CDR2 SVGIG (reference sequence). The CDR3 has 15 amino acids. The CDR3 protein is CAFSGTSGYTDTQYF. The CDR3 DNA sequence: TGTGCCTTCTCCGGGACTAGCGGGTACACAGATACGCAGTATTTT. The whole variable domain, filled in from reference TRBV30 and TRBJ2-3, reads SQTIHQWPATLVQPVGSPLSLECTVEGTSNPNLYWYRQAAGRGLQLLFYSVGIGQISSEVPQNLSASRPQDRQFILSSKKLLLSDSGFYLCAFSGTSGYTDTQYFGPGTRLTVL.

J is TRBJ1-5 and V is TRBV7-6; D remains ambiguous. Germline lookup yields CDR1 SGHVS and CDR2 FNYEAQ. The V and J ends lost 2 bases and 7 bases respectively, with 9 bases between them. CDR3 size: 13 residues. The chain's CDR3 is CASSLSDGQPQHF. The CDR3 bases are TGTGCCAGCAGCTTAAGCGATGGACAGCCCCAGCATTTT. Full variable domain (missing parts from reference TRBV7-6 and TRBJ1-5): GAGVSQSPRYKVTKRGQDVALRCDPISGHVSLYWYRQALGQGPEFLTYFNYEAQQDKSGLPNDRFSAERPEGSISTLTIQRTEQRDSAMYRCASSLSDGQPQHFGDGTRLSIL.

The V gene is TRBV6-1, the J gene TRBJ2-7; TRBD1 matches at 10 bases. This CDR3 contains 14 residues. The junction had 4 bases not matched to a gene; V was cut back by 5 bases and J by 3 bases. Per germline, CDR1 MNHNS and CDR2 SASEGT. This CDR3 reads CASSTGQGHYEQYF. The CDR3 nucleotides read TGTGCCAGCAGTACGGGACAGGGGCACTACGAGCAGTACTTC.

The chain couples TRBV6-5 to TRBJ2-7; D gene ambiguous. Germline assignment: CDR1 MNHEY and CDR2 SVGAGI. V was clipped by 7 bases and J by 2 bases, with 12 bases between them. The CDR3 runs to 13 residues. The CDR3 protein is CASTAVAPYEQYF. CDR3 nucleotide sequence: TGTGCCAGCACGGCGGTCGCCCCCTACGAGCAGTACTTC.

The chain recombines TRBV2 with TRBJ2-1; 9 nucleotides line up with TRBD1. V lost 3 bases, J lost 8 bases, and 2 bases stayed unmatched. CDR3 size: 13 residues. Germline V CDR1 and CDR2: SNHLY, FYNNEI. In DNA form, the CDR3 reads TGTGCCAGCAGTGAGGGACAGGGCGATGAGCAGTTCTTC. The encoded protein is CASSEGQGDEQFF.

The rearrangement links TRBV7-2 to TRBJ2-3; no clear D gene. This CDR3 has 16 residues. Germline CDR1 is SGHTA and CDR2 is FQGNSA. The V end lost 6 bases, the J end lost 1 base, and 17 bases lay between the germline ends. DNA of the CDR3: TGTGCCAGCAGAAGCCTCAGTGGGTTTCGCACAGATACGCAGTATTTT. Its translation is CASRSLSGFRTDTQYF.